Below are 14 T cell receptor beta chains sequenced from a single sample in a study of T-cell reconstitution after alpha-beta-depleted transplantation in children. Construction of the TCRbeta library involved unique molecular identifiers. Via MiXCR, TCRdb re-called the PCR reads, giving one row per CDR3 protein. There are approximately 230,000 distinct CDR3 sequences in the sample; about a quarter occur only once, and roughly 2.7% lies in the top ten. This specimen was PBMCs, taken before TCRalphabeta/CD19-depleted stem cell transplant. These receptors were collected from a girl under 10 years old with Fanconi anemia, due to receive a stem cell transplant.

This clonotype was counted at least ten times. The chain carries TRBV12-3 or TRBV12-4 and TRBJ1-6; no clear D gene. There are 14 residues in the CDR3. V lost 6 bases, J lost 7 bases, and 13 bases lay in between. The CDR3 is CASSAGVLNSPLHF. In DNA form, the CDR3 reads TGTGCCAGCAGCGCGGGAGTCCTCAATTCACCCCTCCACTTT.

Ten or more counts support this clonotype. V is TRBV7-6 and J is TRBJ2-7; D might be TRBD1 or TRBD2, each matching 5 bases. Germline V gene data show CDR1 as SGHVS and CDR2 as FNYEAQ. V was clipped by 4 bases and J by 3 bases, with 10 bases between them. The CDR3 consists of 13 residues. CDR3 DNA sequence: TGTGCCAGCAGCTCAGGGACGGACTACGAGCAGTACTTC. Its protein is CASSSGTDYEQYF.

This clonotype occurred a few times. J is TRBJ2-1 and V is TRBV12-3 or TRBV12-4; D is perhaps TRBD1 (6 bases). The CDR3 has 16 amino acids. With 6 bases removed from V and 8 bases from J, the gap between germline ends came to 23 bases. The chain's CDR3 is CASRATFQGPGDEQFF. CDR3 DNA sequence: TGTGCCAGCAGAGCTACTTTTCAGGGGCCTGGGGATGAGCAGTTCTTC.

V and J are TRBV6-2 or TRBV6-3 and TRBJ2-1; 10 bases are a match to TRBD2. Germline V gene lookup returns CDR1 MNHEY and CDR2 SVGEGT. The CDR3 totals 15 residues. V gave up 6 bases and J gave up 6 bases; unmatched junction bases: 8. CDR3: CASSRGTSDSNEQFF. CDR3 DNA sequence: TGTGCCAGCAGCCGCGGGACTAGCGATTCCAATGAGCAGTTCTTC.

The chain has TRBV20-1 and TRBJ1-5, with TRBD1 as a possible D gene (6 bases). The CDR3 is 13 amino acids. V lost 6 bases to trimming and J lost 6 bases, with 15 bases between them. Germline loops: CDR1 DFQATT, CDR2 SNEGSKA (reference sequence). The CDR3 spells CSAPRGRGQPQHF. In DNA form, the CDR3 reads TGCAGTGCACCCCGGGGCAGGGGTCAGCCCCAGCATTTT.

The rearrangement links TRBV7-3 to TRBJ2-1, with D uncertain. V shed 5 bases and J shed 5 bases, with 10 bases lying between them. This CDR3 spans 13 amino acids. CDR1 and CDR2 (germline): SGHTA, FQGTGA. The CDR3 loop is CASSPEKNNEQFF. The CDR3 nucleotides are TGTGCCAGCAGCCCCGAGAAAAACAATGAGCAGTTCTTC.

The chain recombines TRBV14 with TRBJ2-7, with D perhaps TRBD2 (5 bases). Germline CDR1 and CDR2: SGHDN and FVKESK. The CDR3 runs 11 residues. Trimming shortened V by 4 bases and J by 6 bases, and 7 bases separated the two germline ends. The CDR3 loop is CASSRGPEQYF. In nucleotides, the CDR3 is TGTGCCAGCAGCCGAGGGCCCGAGCAGTACTTC.

This sequence joins TRBV5-1 and TRBJ2-3; D gene ambiguous. Per the germline V gene, CDR1 is SGHRS and CDR2 is YFSETQ. V was cut by 2 bases and J by 0 bases, with 10 bases left in between. The CDR3 has 15 amino acids. The CDR3 region is CASSLRLGSTDTQYF. The CDR3 DNA follows: TGCGCCAGCAGCTTAAGACTCGGGAGCACAGATACGCAGTATTTT.

The chain joins TRBV4-2 to TRBJ2-5; possibly TRBD2 for D (6 bases). V was pared by 0 bases and J by 0 bases, with 14 bases between. The germline CDR1 and CDR2 sequences are LGHNA and YNFKEQ. The CDR3 is made up of 17 amino acids. This CDR3 reads CASSQETIAVYQETQYF. Written as DNA, the CDR3 is TGTGCCAGCAGCCAAGAGACTATAGCGGTGTACCAAGAGACCCAGTACTTC.

This chain joins TRBV28 and TRBJ1-1, with D unresolved. The CDR3 is made up of 9 amino acids. With 11 bases removed from V and 3 bases from J, the gap between germline ends came to 4 bases. Germline V gives CDR1 MDHEN, CDR2 SYDVKM. This CDR3 is CARDTEAFF. The CDR3 DNA sequence: TGTGCCCGAGACACTGAAGCTTTCTTT.

This clonotype came up many times. V and J are TRBV27 and TRBJ1-2; D call uncertain. CDR3 size: 14 residues. V was pared by 5 bases and J by 6 bases, with 16 bases between. The germline V gene encodes CDR1 MNHEY and CDR2 SMNVEV (reference sequence). CDR3 DNA sequence: TGTGCCAGCAGTCTTACCGGGTCTTATAATGGCTACACCTTC. Its translation: CASSLTGSYNGYTF.

This clonotype was detected many times. This chain joins TRBV9 and TRBJ2-5; 13 positions agree with TRBD2. Per germline, CDR1 SGDLS and CDR2 YYNGEE. This CDR3 has 19 amino acids. After removal of 0 bases from V and 2 bases from J, the junction contained 10 bases not matched to a gene. The CDR3 loop is CASSVAAGTSGAAQETQYF. CDR3 in DNA: TGTGCCAGCAGCGTAGCGGCGGGGACTAGCGGGGCCGCACAAGAGACCCAGTACTTC.

The chain has TRBV29-1 and TRBJ2-7; D gene unclear. Germline-derived CDR1 and CDR2 are SQVTM and ANQGSEA. The CDR3 is 12 residues long. Trimming cost V 2 bases and J 5 bases, with 10 bases left between them. The CDR3 here is CSVELGIDEQYF. The CDR3 bases are TGCAGCGTTGAACTGGGAATCGACGAGCAGTACTTC.

This clonotype has a handful of counts. The V and J genes are TRBV7-3 and TRBJ2-7, with D tentatively TRBD1 or TRBD2 (6 bases each). V lost 3 bases and J 5 bases, leaving 11 bases between the germline ends. Germline V gives CDR1 SGHTA, CDR2 FQGTGA. CDR3 length equals 13 residues. The CDR3 loop reads CASSLGGIHEQYF. CDR3 coding DNA: TGTGCCAGCAGCTTGGGGGGCATCCACGAGCAGTACTTC.